The rows below give T cell receptor beta chains drawn from one sample of a study of T-cell reconstitution after alpha-beta-depleted transplantation in children. TCRdb reanalysed the PCR reads using MiXCR and keeps one entry per CDR3 protein. The sample has 90,000 to 150,000 distinct CDR3 sequences; 20% to 25% are singletons. Sequencing was performed on PBMCs, mostly from graft donor cells, taken 180 days after TCRalphabeta/CD19-depleted stem cell transplant. Receptor source: a male patient aged 2-9 years who had a stem cell transplant for chronic granulomatous disease, so the T cells may come from the graft donor. The CDR3 runs from the conserved cysteine through the conserved F or W. The D gene is left open where the match is weak. Only part of the rows carry a size: once, few, many, or a class if the clone is expanded.

J: TRBJ2-1
D: -
size: many
V: TRBV7-2
DNA: TGTGCCAGCAGCTTCTCCGCTACCGGAACTTACAATGAGCAGTTCTTC
CDR3: CASSFSATGTYNEQFF

J: TRBJ1-4
D: -
size: many
V: TRBV21-1
DNA: TGTGCCAGCGTAGGGACCTCGTTT
CDR3: CASVGTSF

J: TRBJ1-5
D: -
size: few
V: TRBV5-6
DNA: TGTGCCAGCAGCTTGGGACAAGGCTCTTATAGCAATCAGCCCCAGCATTTT
CDR3: CASSLGQGSYSNQPQHF

J: TRBJ2-1
D: TRBD2
size: many
V: TRBV12-3/TRBV12-4
DNA: TGTGCCAGCAGTCGCGGGGGGGCCACTTACAATGAGCAGTTCTTC
CDR3: CASSRGGATYNEQFF

J: TRBJ1-1
D: -
size: many
V: TRBV30
DNA: TGTGCCTGGAGTGTACAGCCACAGAACACTGAAGCTTTCTTT
CDR3: CAWSVQPQNTEAFF

J: TRBJ2-1
D: -
size: few
V: TRBV29-1
DNA: TGCAGCGTTGACGGAAAGCAGGGGTCGCAATACAATGAGCAGTTCTTC
CDR3: CSVDGKQGSQYNEQFF

J: TRBJ2-3
D: TRBD2
size: -
V: TRBV10-1
DNA: TGCGCCAGCAGTGAGGCTAGCGGGAGACATCCTACAGATACGCAGTATTTT
CDR3: CASSEASGRHPTDTQYF

J: TRBJ2-1
D: -
size: -
V: TRBV7-6
DNA: TGTGCCAGCAGCCCTAGCGAGTTCAATGAGCAGTTCTTC
CDR3: CASSPSEFNEQFF

J: TRBJ2-6
D: -
size: -
V: TRBV3-1
DNA: TGTGCCAGCAGCCAAGTCGGCGACAACGTCCTGACTTTC
CDR3: CASSQVGDNVLTF

J: TRBJ2-3
D: TRBD1
size: many
V: TRBV28
DNA: TGTGCCAGCAGTCCTGGGACAGGGGCAGATACGCAGTATTTT
CDR3: CASSPGTGADTQYF

J: TRBJ1-1
D: -
size: -
V: TRBV20-1
DNA: TGCAGTGCTAGAGATCTGGTCAGGGGTCGTATCTTGGGCACTGAAGCTTTCTTT
CDR3: CSARDLVRGRILGTEAFF

J: TRBJ1-1
D: -
size: -
V: TRBV20-1
DNA: TGCAGTGCAACACAGGGAGGAACTGAAGCTTTCTTT
CDR3: CSATQGGTEAFF

J: TRBJ2-7
D: TRBD1
size: many
V: TRBV15
DNA: TGTGCCACCAGCAGGGACTTGCAAACTATGACAGGGCCCTTCTACGAGCAGTACTTC
CDR3: CATSRDLQTMTGPFYEQYF

J: TRBJ2-1
D: TRBD2
size: many
V: TRBV5-1
DNA: TGCGCCAGCAGCTCCGCTCCACTAGCGGGAGGGCCTAATGAGCAGTTCTTC
CDR3: CASSSAPLAGGPNEQFF

J: TRBJ2-5
D: -
size: -
V: TRBV12-3/TRBV12-4
DNA: TGTGCCAGCAGTTTAGGGGGTCCCTTTCAAGAGACCCAGTACTTC
CDR3: CASSLGGPFQETQYF

J: TRBJ2-5
D: -
size: few
V: TRBV20-1
DNA: TGCAGTGCTTCGGACTTTCAAGAGACCCAGTACTTC
CDR3: CSASDFQETQYF

J: TRBJ2-7
D: TRBD2
size: few
V: TRBV29-1
DNA: TGCAGCGTTGACAGCGGGACTAACTACGAGCAGTACTTC
CDR3: CSVDSGTNYEQYF

J: TRBJ1-4
D: -
size: many
V: TRBV12-3/TRBV12-4
DNA: TGTGCCAGCAGTTTGGCGTTAGGGCCGGGGGAAAAACTGTTTTTT
CDR3: CASSLALGPGEKLFF

J: TRBJ2-5
D: -
size: -
V: TRBV6-1
DNA: TGTGCCAGCAGCCACACTAGCTTGAACCAAGAGACCCAGTACTTC
CDR3: CASSHTSLNQETQYF

J: TRBJ2-2
D: -
size: many
V: TRBV7-2
DNA: TGTGCCAGCAGCTTAGTCTGGACTCTAAACACCGGGGAGCTGTTTTTT
CDR3: CASSLVWTLNTGELFF

J: TRBJ2-3
D: TRBD2
size: -
V: TRBV5-6
DNA: TGTGCCAGCAGTCTACTAGCGGGGGCCCCCACAGATACGCAGTATTTT
CDR3: CASSLLAGAPTDTQYF

J: TRBJ2-7
D: -
size: many
V: TRBV10-2
DNA: TGCGCCAGCAAGAGTCAGTCCTACGAGCAGTACTTC
CDR3: CASKSQSYEQYF

J: TRBJ2-1
D: -
size: -
V: TRBV4-3
DNA: TGCGCCAGCAGCCCCCAGCCGGAGGATAACTACAATGAGCAGTTCTTC
CDR3: CASSPQPEDNYNEQFF

J: TRBJ2-1
D: -
size: -
V: TRBV2
DNA: TGTGCCAGCAGTGAAGATGGGTGGGTTGAGCAGTTCTTC
CDR3: CASSEDGWVEQFF

J: TRBJ1-1
D: -
size: many
V: TRBV18
DNA: TGTGCCAGCTCACCACGAGTCGGGAACACTGAAGCTTTCTTT
CDR3: CASSPRVGNTEAFF

J: TRBJ1-4
D: -
size: few
V: TRBV6-5
DNA: TGTGCCAGCAGCCGCCGTCGGGAACTGTTTTTT
CDR3: CASSRRRELFF

J: TRBJ2-1
D: -
size: -
V: TRBV5-1
DNA: TGCGCCAGCAGCTTGGGGGCGCGGGCGGCATCGAATGAGCAGTTCTTC
CDR3: CASSLGARAASNEQFF

J: TRBJ1-5
D: -
size: -
V: TRBV7-2
DNA: TGTGCCAGCAGCTACGACAGTCTGCGCGATCAGCCCCAGCATTTT
CDR3: CASSYDSLRDQPQHF

J: TRBJ2-7
D: TRBD2
size: many
V: TRBV10-3
DNA: TGTGCCATCAGGGGACTAGCGGGAGACGAGCAGTACTTC
CDR3: CAIRGLAGDEQYF

J: TRBJ1-5
D: TRBD1
size: once
V: TRBV28
DNA: TGTGCCAGCAGTTTTGGTGACAGGGACAATCAGCCCCAGCATTTT
CDR3: CASSFGDRDNQPQHF

J: TRBJ1-5
D: -
size: many
V: TRBV20-1
DNA: TGCAGTGCATGGGACTATAGCAATCAGCCCCAGCATTTT
CDR3: CSAWDYSNQPQHF

J: TRBJ2-1
D: -
size: -
V: TRBV5-1
DNA: TGCGCCAGCCTAGCTGAGCAGTTCTTC
CDR3: CASLAEQFF

J: TRBJ2-1
D: -
size: many
V: TRBV12-3/TRBV12-4
DNA: TGTGCCAGCAGTTCCCGCGAGTCCGGGAATGAGCAGTTCTTC
CDR3: CASSSRESGNEQFF

J: TRBJ2-7
D: -
size: few
V: TRBV5-1
DNA: TGCGCCAGCAGCGGACGAGGGGCCTCCCTCTACGAGCAGTACTTC
CDR3: CASSGRGASLYEQYF

J: TRBJ2-2
D: TRBD1
size: -
V: TRBV5-5
DNA: TGTGCCAGCAGCTTGAAAGGACAGGGTAACACCGGGGAGCTGTTTTTT
CDR3: CASSLKGQGNTGELFF

J: TRBJ1-5
D: TRBD1
size: many
V: TRBV20-1
DNA: TGCAGTGCTAGAGCTTCGGGACAGGCGAGGAATCAGCCCCAGCATTTT
CDR3: CSARASGQARNQPQHF

J: TRBJ1-6
D: -
size: many
V: TRBV29-1
DNA: TGCAGCGTTGGCTGGTCGGGCAATTCACCCCTCCACTTT
CDR3: CSVGWSGNSPLHF

J: TRBJ1-5
D: TRBD1
size: -
V: TRBV20-1
DNA: TGCAGTGCTAGAGCAGGGGGCTTTAGCAATCAGCCCCAGCATTTT
CDR3: CSARAGGFSNQPQHF

J: TRBJ2-7
D: TRBD2
size: -
V: TRBV29-1
DNA: TGCAGCGCCATACTAGCGGGAGGCCACGAGCAGTACTTC
CDR3: CSAILAGGHEQYF

J: TRBJ2-7
D: TRBD1
size: -
V: TRBV9
DNA: TGTGCCAGCAGCGTTTGGGACAGACCTTTCTACGAGCAGTACTTC
CDR3: CASSVWDRPFYEQYF

J: TRBJ2-7
D: -
size: few
V: TRBV11-2
DNA: TGTGCCAGCAGCTTAGTAGGTGGAGGCGCAGGGACCCCCTACGAGCAGTACTTC
CDR3: CASSLVGGGAGTPYEQYF

J: TRBJ2-2
D: -
size: many
V: TRBV5-1
DNA: TGCGCCAGCAGCTTGGTTCGGACTACCGAAGACGTCGGGGAGCTGTTTTTT
CDR3: CASSLVRTTEDVGELFF

J: TRBJ1-6
D: -
size: once
V: TRBV9
DNA: TGTGCCAGCAGCGCAAGAACGGGAGGGAATTCACCCCTCCACTTT
CDR3: CASSARTGGNSPLHF

J: TRBJ2-1
D: TRBD2
size: -
V: TRBV5-6
DNA: TGTGCCAGCACCCCTAGCGGGTACAATGAGCAGTTCTTC
CDR3: CASTPSGYNEQFF

J: TRBJ2-7
D: -
size: few
V: TRBV12-3/TRBV12-4
DNA: TGTGCCAGCAGTTTAGGAGGACAGTTTGGCGAGCAGTACTTC
CDR3: CASSLGGQFGEQYF

J: TRBJ2-1
D: -
size: many
V: TRBV20-1
DNA: TGCAGTGCTAGAACCGGTAAACTGGGGGCCCTGGGACTTGAGCAGTTCTTC
CDR3: CSARTGKLGALGLEQFF

J: TRBJ2-3
D: TRBD1
size: -
V: TRBV10-3
DNA: TGTGCCATCAGTGAGTCCACCCGGGGACAGGGGGCTTGGACGCAGTATTTT
CDR3: CAISESTRGQGAWTQYF

J: TRBJ1-6
D: -
size: few
V: TRBV5-6
DNA: TGTGCCAGCAGCCTCTCGGGAGAGGGGTTTATATCACCCCTCCACTTT
CDR3: CASSLSGEGFISPLHF

J: TRBJ2-7
D: -
size: many
V: TRBV20-1
DNA: TGCAGTGCTATAAACGGCGCCTACGAGCAGTACTTC
CDR3: CSAINGAYEQYF

J: TRBJ2-3
D: TRBD2
size: few
V: TRBV9
DNA: TGTGCCAGCAGCGTACTAGCGGGGGTTGGGGCAGATACGCAGTATTTT
CDR3: CASSVLAGVGADTQYF

J: TRBJ2-5
D: -
size: many
V: TRBV12-3/TRBV12-4
DNA: TGTGCCAGCAGTTTAACCCTGGCGGGGCGGCAAGAGACCCAGTACTTC
CDR3: CASSLTLAGRQETQYF

J: TRBJ2-1
D: TRBD2
size: -
V: TRBV12-3/TRBV12-4
DNA: TGTGCCAGCAGTTTATCCGCGGGAGTGGATGAGCAGTTCTTC
CDR3: CASSLSAGVDEQFF